This TCR beta chain was sequenced for a study of persistence of HIV-infected CD4 T cells. The overall study: Median time on suppressive ART was around 8 years. Study-level results: Within sorted populations, more oligoclonal TCRs accompanied more oligoclonal proviruses. Antigen-responding cells were enriched for degenerate expanded CDR3beta sequences.

Germline V gene lookup returns CDR1 MRHNA and CDR2 SNTAGT. The CDR3 has 16 amino acids. V was cut by 6 bases and J by 5 bases, with 20 bases left in between. Sequencing used immunoSEQ version 4 in survey mode. The table came from immunoSEQ multiplex PCR; TCRdb's copy has only in-frame clones and leaves some out. This sample has 45,000 or so clones; around 89% occur once, and the top ten carry 0.45% to 0.5%. This clone was observed once. The antigen remains undetermined. Nonspecific anti-CD3/anti-CD28 bead stimulation represents the broad CD4+ T cell repertoire. Sorting selected CD4+ T cells upregulating both CD40 ligand and CD69. These HIV-1-infected adults initiated suppressive ART in chronic infection.

The sequenced sample was CD4+ T cells sorted from PBMCs after roughly 18-hour stimulation, obtained from a patient who received antiretroviral therapy. This receptor was taken from an adult woman with HIV who was CMV-seropositive. This chain connects TRBV6-4 to TRBJ1-5, with D perhaps matching TRBD1 (6 bases). CDR3 coding DNA: TGTGCCAGCAGAGGGGGATGGGGGCAGATCTATCAGCCCCAGCATTTT. Its translation: CASRGGWGQIYQPQHF.